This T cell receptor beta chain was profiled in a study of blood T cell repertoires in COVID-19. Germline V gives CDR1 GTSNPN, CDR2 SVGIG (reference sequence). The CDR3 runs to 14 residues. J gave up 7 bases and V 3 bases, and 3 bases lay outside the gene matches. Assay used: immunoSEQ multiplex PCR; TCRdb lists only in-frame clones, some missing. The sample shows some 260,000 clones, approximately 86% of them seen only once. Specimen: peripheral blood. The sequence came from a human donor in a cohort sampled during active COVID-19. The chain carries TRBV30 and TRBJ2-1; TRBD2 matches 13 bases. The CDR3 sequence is CAWRGTSGMNEQFF. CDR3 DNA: TGTGCCTGGAGAGGGACTAGCGGGATGAATGAGCAGTTCTTC.